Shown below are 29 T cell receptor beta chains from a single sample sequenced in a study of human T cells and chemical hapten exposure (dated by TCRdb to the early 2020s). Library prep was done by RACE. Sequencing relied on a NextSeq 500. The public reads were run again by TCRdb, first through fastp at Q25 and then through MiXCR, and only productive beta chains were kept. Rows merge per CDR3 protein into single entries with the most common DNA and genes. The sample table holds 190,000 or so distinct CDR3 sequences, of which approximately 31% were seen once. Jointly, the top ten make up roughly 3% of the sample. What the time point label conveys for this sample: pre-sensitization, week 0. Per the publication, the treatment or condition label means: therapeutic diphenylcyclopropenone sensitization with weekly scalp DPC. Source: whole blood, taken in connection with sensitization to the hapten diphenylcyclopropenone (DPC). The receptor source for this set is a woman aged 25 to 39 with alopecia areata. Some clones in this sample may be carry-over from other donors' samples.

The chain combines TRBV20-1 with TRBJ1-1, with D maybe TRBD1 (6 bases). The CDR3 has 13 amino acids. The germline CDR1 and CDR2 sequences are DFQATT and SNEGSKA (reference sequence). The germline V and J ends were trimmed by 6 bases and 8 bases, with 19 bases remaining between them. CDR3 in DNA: TGCAGTGCCGTCCGGGACACTTTAAGAGAAGCTTTCTTT. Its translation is CSAVRDTLREAFF.

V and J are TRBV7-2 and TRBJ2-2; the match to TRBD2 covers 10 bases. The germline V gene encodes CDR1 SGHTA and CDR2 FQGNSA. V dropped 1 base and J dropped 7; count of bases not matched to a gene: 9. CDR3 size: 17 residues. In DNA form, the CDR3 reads TGTGCCAGCAGCTTAGGGCCAGCGGGGGGGCCGGACGGGGAGCTGTTTTTT. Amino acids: CASSLGPAGGPDGELFF.

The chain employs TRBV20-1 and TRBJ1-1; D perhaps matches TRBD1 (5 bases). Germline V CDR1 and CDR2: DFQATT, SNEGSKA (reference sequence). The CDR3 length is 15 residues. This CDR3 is CSPPATATDNTEAFF. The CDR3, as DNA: TGCAGCCCCCCCGCGACGGCGACAGACAACACTGAAGCTTTCTTT.

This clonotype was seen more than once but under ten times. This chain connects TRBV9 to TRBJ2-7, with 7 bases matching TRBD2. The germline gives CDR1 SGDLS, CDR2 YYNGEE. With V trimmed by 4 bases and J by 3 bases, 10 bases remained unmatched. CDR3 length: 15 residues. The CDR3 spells CASSPSGTHLYEQYF. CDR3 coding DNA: TGTGCCAGCAGCCCGAGCGGGACTCACCTCTACGAGCAGTACTTC.

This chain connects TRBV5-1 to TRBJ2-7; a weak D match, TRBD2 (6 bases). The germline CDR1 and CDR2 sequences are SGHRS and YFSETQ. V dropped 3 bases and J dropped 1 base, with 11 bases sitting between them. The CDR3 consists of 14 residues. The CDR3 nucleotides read TGCGCCAGCAGCTGGCTGGAGGGGTCCTACGAGCAGTACTTC. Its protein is CASSWLEGSYEQYF.

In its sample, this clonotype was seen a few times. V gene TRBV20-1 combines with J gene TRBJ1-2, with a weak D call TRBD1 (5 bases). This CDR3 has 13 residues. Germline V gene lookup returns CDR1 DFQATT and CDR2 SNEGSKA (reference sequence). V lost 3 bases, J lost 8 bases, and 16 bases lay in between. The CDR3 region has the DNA TGCAGTGCTAGGGAACAGGAGGTGGGGGGCTACACCTTC. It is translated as CSAREQEVGGYTF.

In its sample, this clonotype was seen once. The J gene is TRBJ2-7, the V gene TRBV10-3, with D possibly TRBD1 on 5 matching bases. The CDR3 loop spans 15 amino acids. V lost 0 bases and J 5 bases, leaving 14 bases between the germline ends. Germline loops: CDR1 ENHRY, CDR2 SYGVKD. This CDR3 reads CAISESTQGRDEQYF. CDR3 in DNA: TGTGCCATCAGTGAGTCGACTCAGGGTAGAGACGAGCAGTACTTC.

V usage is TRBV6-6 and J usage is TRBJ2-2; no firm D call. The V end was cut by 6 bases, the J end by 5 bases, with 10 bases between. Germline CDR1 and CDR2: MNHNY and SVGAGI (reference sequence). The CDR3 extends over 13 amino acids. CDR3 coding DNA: TGTGCCAGCAGATCCGAAACGACCGGGGAGCTGTTTTTT. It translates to CASRSETTGELFF.

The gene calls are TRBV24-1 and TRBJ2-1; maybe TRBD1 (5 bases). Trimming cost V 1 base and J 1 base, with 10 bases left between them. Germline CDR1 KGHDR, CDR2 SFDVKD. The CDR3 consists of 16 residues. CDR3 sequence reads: CATSDFRQGSYNEQFF. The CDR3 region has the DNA TGTGCCACCAGTGATTTTAGGCAGGGATCCTACAATGAGCAGTTCTTC.

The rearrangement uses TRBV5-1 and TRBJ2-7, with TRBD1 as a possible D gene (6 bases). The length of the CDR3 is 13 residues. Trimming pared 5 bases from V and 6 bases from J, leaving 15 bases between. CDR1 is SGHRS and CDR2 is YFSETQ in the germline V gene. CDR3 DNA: TGCGCCAGCAGTTTTGACAGGACGGGCGAGCAGTACTTC. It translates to CASSFDRTGEQYF.

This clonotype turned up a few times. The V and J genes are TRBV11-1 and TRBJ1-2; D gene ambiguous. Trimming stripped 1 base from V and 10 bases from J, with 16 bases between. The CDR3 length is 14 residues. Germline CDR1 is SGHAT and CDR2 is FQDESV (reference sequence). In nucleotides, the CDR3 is TGTGCCAGCAGCTTAGGGGCTGGGCCCCGAGACTACACCTTC. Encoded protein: CASSLGAGPRDYTF.

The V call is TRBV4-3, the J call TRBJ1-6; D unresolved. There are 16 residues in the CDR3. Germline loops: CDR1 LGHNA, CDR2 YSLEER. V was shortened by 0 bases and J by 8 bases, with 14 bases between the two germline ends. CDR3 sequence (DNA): TGCGCCAGCAGCCAAGAAATAGGGTCGTCGCATTCACCCCTCCACTTT. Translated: CASSQEIGSSHSPLHF.

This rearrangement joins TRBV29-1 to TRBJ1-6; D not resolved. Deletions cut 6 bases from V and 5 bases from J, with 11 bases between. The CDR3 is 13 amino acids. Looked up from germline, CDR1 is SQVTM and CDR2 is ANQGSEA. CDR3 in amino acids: CSVRPTNNSPLHF. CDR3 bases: TGCAGCGTGAGGCCCACGAATAATTCACCCCTCCACTTT.

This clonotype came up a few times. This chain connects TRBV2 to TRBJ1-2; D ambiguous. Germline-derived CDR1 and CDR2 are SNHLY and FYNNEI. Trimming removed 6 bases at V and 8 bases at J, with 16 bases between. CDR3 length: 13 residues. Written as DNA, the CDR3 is TGTGCCAGCAGCGTACAGACGGCAGAAGGCTACACCTTC. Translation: CASSVQTAEGYTF.

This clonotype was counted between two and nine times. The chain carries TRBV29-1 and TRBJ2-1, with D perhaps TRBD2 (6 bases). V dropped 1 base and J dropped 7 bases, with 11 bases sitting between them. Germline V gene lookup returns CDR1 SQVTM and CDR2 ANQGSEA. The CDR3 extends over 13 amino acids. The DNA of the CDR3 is TGCAGCGTTGAAGGCCTTGCGGGGAATGAGCAGTTCTTC. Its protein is CSVEGLAGNEQFF.

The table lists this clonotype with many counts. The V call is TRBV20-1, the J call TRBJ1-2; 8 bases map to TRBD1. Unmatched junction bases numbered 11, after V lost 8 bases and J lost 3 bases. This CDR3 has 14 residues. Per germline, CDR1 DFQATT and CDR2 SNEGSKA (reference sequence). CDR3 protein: CSPALQGGDYGYTF. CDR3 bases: TGCAGTCCCGCCCTACAGGGGGGGGACTATGGCTACACCTTC.

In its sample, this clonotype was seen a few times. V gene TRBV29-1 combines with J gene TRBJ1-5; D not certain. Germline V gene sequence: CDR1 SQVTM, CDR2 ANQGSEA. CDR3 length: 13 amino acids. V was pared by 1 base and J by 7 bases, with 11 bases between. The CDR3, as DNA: TGCAGCGTTGAAGTTTTTGTGGGGCAGCCCCAGCATTTT. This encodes CSVEVFVGQPQHF.

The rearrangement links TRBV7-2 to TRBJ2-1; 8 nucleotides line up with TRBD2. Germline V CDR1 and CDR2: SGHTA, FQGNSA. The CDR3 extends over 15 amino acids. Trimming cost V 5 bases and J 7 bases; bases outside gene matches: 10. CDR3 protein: CASSPGTSRWNEQFF. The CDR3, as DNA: TGTGCCAGCAGCCCTGGGACTAGTAGATGGAATGAGCAGTTCTTC.

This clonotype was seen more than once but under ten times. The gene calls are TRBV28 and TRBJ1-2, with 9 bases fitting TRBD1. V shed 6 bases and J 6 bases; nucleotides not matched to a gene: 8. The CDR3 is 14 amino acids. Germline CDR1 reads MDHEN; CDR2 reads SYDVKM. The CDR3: CASSSTGTGNGYTF. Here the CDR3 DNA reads TGTGCCAGCAGCTCAACCGGGACAGGGAATGGCTACACCTTC.

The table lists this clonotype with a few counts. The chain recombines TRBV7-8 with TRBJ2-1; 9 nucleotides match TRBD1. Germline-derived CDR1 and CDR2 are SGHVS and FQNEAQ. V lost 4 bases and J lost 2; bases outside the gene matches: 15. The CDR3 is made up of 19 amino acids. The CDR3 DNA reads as TGTGCCAGCAGCTCCGTCCCGGGACAGGGTCGAACAACCTACAATGAGCAGTTCTTC. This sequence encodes CASSSVPGQGRTTYNEQFF.

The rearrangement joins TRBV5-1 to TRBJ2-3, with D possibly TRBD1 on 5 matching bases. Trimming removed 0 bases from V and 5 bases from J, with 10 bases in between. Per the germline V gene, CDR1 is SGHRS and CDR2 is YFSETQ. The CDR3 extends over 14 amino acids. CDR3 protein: CASSLGREGDTQYF. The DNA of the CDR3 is TGCGCCAGCAGCTTGGGCAGGGAAGGAGATACGCAGTATTTT.

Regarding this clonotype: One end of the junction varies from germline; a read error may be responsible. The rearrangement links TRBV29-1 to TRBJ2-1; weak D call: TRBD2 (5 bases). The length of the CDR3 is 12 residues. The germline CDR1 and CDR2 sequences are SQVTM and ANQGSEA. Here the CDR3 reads CSVQRDTPSLVF. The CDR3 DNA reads TGCAGCGTCCAGAGGGATACCCCGAGCTTGGTCTTC.

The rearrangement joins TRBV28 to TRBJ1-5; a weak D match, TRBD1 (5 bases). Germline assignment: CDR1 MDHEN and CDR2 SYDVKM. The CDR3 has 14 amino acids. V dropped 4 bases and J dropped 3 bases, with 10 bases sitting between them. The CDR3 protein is CASSYDRDNQPQHF. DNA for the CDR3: TGTGCCAGCAGTTACGACAGAGACAATCAGCCCCAGCATTTT.

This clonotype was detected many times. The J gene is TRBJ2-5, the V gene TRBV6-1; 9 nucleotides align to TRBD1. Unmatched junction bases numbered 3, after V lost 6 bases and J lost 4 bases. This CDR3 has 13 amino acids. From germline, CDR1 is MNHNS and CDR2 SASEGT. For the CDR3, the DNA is TGTGCCAGCAGCCGACAGGGGGGAGAGACCCAGTACTTC. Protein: CASSRQGGETQYF.

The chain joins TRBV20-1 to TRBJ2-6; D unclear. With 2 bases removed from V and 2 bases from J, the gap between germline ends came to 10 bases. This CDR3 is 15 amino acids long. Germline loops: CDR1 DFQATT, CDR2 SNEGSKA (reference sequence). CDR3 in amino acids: CSARPTGAGANVLTF. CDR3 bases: TGCAGTGCTAGACCCACCGGAGCTGGGGCCAACGTCCTGACTTTC.

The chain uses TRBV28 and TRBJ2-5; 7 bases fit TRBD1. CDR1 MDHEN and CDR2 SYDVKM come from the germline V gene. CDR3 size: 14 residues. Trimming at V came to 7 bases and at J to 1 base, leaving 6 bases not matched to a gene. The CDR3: CASTRDSSQETQYF. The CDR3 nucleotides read TGTGCCAGCACCAGGGACAGCTCCCAAGAGACCCAGTACTTC.

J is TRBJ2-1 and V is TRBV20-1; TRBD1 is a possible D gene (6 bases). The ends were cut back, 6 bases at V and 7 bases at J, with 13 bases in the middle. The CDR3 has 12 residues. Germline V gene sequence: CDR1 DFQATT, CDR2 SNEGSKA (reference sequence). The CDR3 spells CSASQGRNEQFF. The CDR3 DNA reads TGCAGTGCGTCACAGGGCAGGAATGAGCAGTTCTTC.

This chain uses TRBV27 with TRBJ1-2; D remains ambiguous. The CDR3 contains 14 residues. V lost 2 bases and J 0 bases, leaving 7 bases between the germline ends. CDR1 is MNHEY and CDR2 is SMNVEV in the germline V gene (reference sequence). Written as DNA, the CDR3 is TGTGCCAGCAGTTTAAGAGGAGCTAACTATGGCTACACCTTC. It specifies CASSLRGANYGYTF.

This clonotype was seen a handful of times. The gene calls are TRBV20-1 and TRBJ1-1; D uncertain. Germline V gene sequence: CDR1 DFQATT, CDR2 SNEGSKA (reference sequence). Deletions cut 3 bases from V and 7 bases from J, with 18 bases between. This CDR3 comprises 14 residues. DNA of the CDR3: TGCAGTGCTAGCGGGTCGCGGCAAATTAATGAAGCTTTCTTT. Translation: CSASGSRQINEAFF.